This TCR beta chain was retrieved from a study of blood T cell repertoires in COVID-19. About the study: Acute and convalescent COVID-19 specimens originated in the United States, Italy and Spain.

This clone was found a few times. Per the authors' pipeline: Amplification of reference gene primers provided the estimated nucleated cell counts. Here immunoSEQ multiplex PCR was the method, and the copy in TCRdb shows in-frame clones only, minus some. D and trimming were read from the DNA, whereas the V and J calls and clone size are those reported in that table. Among tens of thousands of clones listed, roughly 80% were seen once. Germline CDR1 reads MNHEY; CDR2 reads SVGEGT. CDR3 size: 18 residues. The V end lost 3 bases, the J end lost 0 bases, and 19 bases lay between the germline ends. The chain combines TRBV6-2 or TRBV6-3 with TRBJ2-3; D is possibly TRBD1 (6 bases). The sequenced sample was peripheral blood. This clonotype was obtained from an older man with active or convalescent COVID-19. Written as DNA, the CDR3 is TGTGCCAGCAGTTATGGGCTGGGGACACCTACTAGCACAGATACGCAGTATTTT. It translates to CASSYGLGTPTSTDTQYF.